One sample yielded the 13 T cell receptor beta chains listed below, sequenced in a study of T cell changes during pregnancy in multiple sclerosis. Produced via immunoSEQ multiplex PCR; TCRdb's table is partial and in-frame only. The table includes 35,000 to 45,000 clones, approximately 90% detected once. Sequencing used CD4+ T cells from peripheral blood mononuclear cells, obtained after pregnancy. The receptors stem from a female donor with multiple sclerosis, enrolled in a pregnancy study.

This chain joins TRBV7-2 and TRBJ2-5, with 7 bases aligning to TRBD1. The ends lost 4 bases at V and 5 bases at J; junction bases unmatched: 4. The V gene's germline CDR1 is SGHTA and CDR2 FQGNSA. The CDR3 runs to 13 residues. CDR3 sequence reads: CASSSRGPETQYF. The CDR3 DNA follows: TGTGCCAGCAGCTCAAGGGGGCCGGAGACCCAGTACTTC.

CDR3 sequence (DNA): TGTGCCAGCAGCCCACAGGGGGGTTATAATGAAAAACTGTTTTTT. Its translation: CASSPQGGYNEKLFF. The chain carries TRBV7-9 and TRBJ1-4, with 8 bases lining up with TRBD1. The germline V gene has CDR1 SEHNR and CDR2 FQNEAQ (reference sequence). Trimming cost V 5 bases and J 4 bases; bases outside gene matches: 6. The CDR3 contains 15 residues.

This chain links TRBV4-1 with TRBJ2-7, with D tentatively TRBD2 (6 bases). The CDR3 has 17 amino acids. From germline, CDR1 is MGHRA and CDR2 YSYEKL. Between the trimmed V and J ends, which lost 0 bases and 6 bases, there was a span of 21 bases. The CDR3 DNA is TGCGCCAGCAGCCAAGATGTGTGGCGGGGAAGGTTGGGCGAGCAGTACTTC. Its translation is CASSQDVWRGRLGEQYF.

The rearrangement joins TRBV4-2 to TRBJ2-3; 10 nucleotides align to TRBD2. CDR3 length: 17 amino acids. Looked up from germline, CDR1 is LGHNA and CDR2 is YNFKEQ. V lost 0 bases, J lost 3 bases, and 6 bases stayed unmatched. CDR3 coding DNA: TGTGCCAGCAGCCAAGACCCAGCGGGGGGGCCTACAGATACGCAGTATTTT. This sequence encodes CASSQDPAGGPTDTQYF.

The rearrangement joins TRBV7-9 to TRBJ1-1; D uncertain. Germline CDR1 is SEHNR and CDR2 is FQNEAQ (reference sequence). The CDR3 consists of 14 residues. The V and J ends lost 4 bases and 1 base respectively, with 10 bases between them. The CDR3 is CASSSQFANTEAFF. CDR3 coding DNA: TGTGCCAGCAGCTCTCAGTTTGCGAACACTGAAGCTTTCTTT.

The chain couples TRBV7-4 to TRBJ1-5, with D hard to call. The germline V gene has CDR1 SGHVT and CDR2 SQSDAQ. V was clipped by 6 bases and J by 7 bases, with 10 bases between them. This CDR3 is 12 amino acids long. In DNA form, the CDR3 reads TGTGCCAGCAGGCCGGTGCCCCAGCCCCAGCATTTT. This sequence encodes CASRPVPQPQHF.

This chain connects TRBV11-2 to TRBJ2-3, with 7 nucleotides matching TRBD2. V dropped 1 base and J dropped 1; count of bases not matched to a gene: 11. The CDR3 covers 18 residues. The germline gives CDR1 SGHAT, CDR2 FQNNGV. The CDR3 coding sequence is TGTGCCAGCAGCTTAGTATCATGGTCTAGCGGACGCACAGATACGCAGTATTTT. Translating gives CASSLVSWSSGRTDTQYF. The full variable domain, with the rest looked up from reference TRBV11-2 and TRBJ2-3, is EAGVAQSPRYKIIEKRQSVAFWCNPISGHATLYWYQQILGQGPKLLIQFQNNGVVDDSQLPKDRFSAERLKGVDSTLKIQPAKLEDSAVYLCASSLVSWSSGRTDTQYFGPGTRLTVL.

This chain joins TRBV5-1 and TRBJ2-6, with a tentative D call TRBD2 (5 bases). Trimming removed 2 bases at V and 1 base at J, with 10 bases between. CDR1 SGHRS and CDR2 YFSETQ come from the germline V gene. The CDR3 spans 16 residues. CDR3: CASSFLRESGANVLTF. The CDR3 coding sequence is TGCGCCAGCAGCTTCCTTCGGGAATCTGGGGCCAACGTCCTGACTTTC.

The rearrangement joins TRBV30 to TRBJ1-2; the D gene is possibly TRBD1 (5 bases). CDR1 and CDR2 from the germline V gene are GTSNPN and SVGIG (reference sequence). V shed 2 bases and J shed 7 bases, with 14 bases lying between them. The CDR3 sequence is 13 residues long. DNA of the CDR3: TGTGCCTGGAGTAGGCAGATCCAGGGTGGCTACACCTTC. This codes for CAWSRQIQGGYTF.

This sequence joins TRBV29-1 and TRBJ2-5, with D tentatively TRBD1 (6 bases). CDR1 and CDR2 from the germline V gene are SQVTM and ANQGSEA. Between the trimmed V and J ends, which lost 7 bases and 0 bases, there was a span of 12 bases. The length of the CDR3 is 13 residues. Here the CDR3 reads CSALRGNQETQYF. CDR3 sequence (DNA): TGCAGCGCTCTTAGGGGGAACCAAGAGACCCAGTACTTC.

The CDR3 DNA reads TGTGCCAGCAGCCAGGACAGGGCCCCCTATGGCTACACCTTC. This codes for CASSQDRAPYGYTF. The chain carries TRBV6-5 and TRBJ1-2, with 8 bases fitting TRBD1. The junction had 7 bases not matched to a gene; V was cut back by 6 bases and J by 4 bases. Germline CDR1 and CDR2: MNHEY and SVGAGI. There are 14 residues in the CDR3.

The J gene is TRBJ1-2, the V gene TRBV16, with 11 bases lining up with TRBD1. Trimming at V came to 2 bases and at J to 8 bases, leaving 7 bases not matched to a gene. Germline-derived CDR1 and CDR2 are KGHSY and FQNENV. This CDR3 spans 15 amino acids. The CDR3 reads CASSQIGTGGSGYTF. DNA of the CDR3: TGTGCCAGCAGCCAAATAGGGACAGGGGGAAGCGGCTACACCTTC.

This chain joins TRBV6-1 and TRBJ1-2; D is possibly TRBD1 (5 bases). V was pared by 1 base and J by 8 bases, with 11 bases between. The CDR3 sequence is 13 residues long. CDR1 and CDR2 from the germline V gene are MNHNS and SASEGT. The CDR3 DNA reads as TGTGCCAGCAGTGAAGGGGGGGTTTTGGGCTACACCTTC. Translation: CASSEGGVLGYTF.